One sample yielded the 21 T cell receptor beta chains listed below, sequenced in a study of T cell changes during pregnancy in multiple sclerosis. Method: immunoSEQ multiplex PCR; TCRdb's copy keeps in-frame clones and lacks some. The sample records about 57,000 clones, about 91% being singletons. Sequenced here: peripheral blood, sampled after pregnancy. These receptor sequences come from a female donor in good health, enrolled as a control in a pregnancy study.

This sequence joins TRBV7-9 and TRBJ2-3, with TRBD2 identical over 8 bases. This CDR3 has 16 amino acids. With V trimmed by 0 bases and J by 6 bases, 8 bases remained unmatched. The germline V gene has CDR1 SEHNR and CDR2 FQNEAQ (reference sequence). The CDR3 reads CASSLAGTREGDTQYF. CDR3 DNA sequence: TGTGCCAGCAGCTTAGCGGGGACTAGGGAGGGGGATACGCAGTATTTT.

The chain joins TRBV5-5 to TRBJ2-4; 12 bases line up with TRBD2. Germline loops: CDR1 SGHKS, CDR2 YYEKEE (reference sequence). The CDR3 loop spans 16 amino acids. V dropped 0 bases and J dropped 8; count of bases not matched to a gene: 6. DNA of the CDR3: TGTGCCAGCAGCTTGGCCACTAGCGGGGGGCAAGACATTCAGTACTTC. It is translated as CASSLATSGGQDIQYF.

The chain links TRBV5-1 to TRBJ2-3; 10 nucleotides match TRBD2. Germline V gene sequence: CDR1 SGHRS, CDR2 YFSETQ. This CDR3 has 17 amino acids. V lost 1 base, J lost 0 bases, and 5 bases stayed unmatched. Here the CDR3 DNA reads TGCGCCAGCAGCTTGTACGGACTAGCGGCTAGCACAGATACGCAGTATTTT. Protein: CASSLYGLAASTDTQYF.

The chain employs TRBV11-3 and TRBJ1-1; D ambiguous. This CDR3 comprises 14 residues. Germline values: CDR1 SGHNT, CDR2 YENEEA. The ends were cut back, 0 bases at V and 4 bases at J, with 9 bases in the middle. CDR3 loop: CASSLEPVSTEAFF. CDR3 bases: TGTGCCAGCAGCTTAGAGCCAGTTTCCACTGAAGCTTTCTTT. The full variable domain, in which reference TRBV11-3 and TRBJ1-1 provide the parts outside the CDR3, is EAGVVQSPRYKIIEKKQPVAFWCNPISGHNTLYWYLQNLGQGPELLIRYENEEAVDDSQLPKDRFSAERLKGVDSTLKIQPAELGDSAVYLCASSLEPVSTEAFFGQGTRLTVV.

The chain combines TRBV7-8 with TRBJ2-7; a weak D match, TRBD2 (7 bases). V shed 5 bases and J shed 0 bases, with 14 bases lying between them. Germline V gene lookup returns CDR1 SGHVS and CDR2 FQNEAQ. The CDR3 runs to 15 residues. The CDR3 region is CASSRGAQSSYEQYF. The CDR3 DNA reads TGTGCCAGCAGCCGGGGGGCCCAGAGCTCCTACGAGCAGTACTTC.

This clone occurred once. This chain links TRBV6-5 with TRBJ1-2, with D hard to call. V was trimmed by 8 bases and J by 4 bases, leaving 17 bases between them. Germline loops: CDR1 MNHEY, CDR2 SVGAGI. The CDR3 runs 14 residues. CDR3 nucleotide sequence: TGTGCCAGCGGATCGACCGCCTCGGGCTATGGCTACACCTTC. Encoded protein: CASGSTASGYGYTF.

A note on this clone: A junction boundary mismatches the germline segment, possibly from a read error. The J gene is TRBJ2-5, the V gene TRBV7-7; 10 nucleotides line up with TRBD2. Germline V gene lookup returns CDR1 SSHAT and CDR2 FNYEAQ (reference sequence). The CDR3 runs 18 residues. Here the CDR3 DNA reads TGTGCTAGCAGCTTAAAGAGCGGGGGGGCCTCCCTCCAAGAGACCCAGTACTTC. Its translation is CASSLKSGGASLQETQYF. Complete variable domain (other parts from reference TRBV7-7 and TRBJ2-5): GAGVSQSPRYKVTKRGQDVTLRCDPISSHATLYWYQQALGQGPEFLTYFNYEAQPDKSGLPSDRFSAERPEGSISTLTIQRTEQRDSAMYRCASSLKSGGASLQETQYFGPGTRLLVL.

This chain joins TRBV28 and TRBJ2-7; D possibly corresponds to TRBD2 (5 bases). V was cut by 3 bases and J by 3 bases, with 15 bases left in between. Per germline, CDR1 MDHEN and CDR2 SYDVKM. The CDR3 totals 15 residues. This CDR3 reads CASSFRSGGHYEQYF. DNA of the CDR3: TGTGCCAGCAGTTTCCGATCCGGAGGCCACTACGAGCAGTACTTC. Full variable domain (remainder filled in from reference TRBV28 and TRBJ2-7): DVKVTQSSRYLVKRTGEKVFLECVQDMDHENMFWYRQDPGLGLRLIYFSYDVKMKEKGDIPEGYSVSREKKERFSLILESASTNQTSMYLCASSFRSGGHYEQYFGPGTRLTVT.

The chain carries TRBV6-6 and TRBJ2-7, with TRBD1 matching over 11 bases. The V segment lost 2 bases and the J segment 3 bases; nucleotides outside the gene matches: 3. The CDR3 is 15 residues long. Per germline, CDR1 MNHNY and CDR2 SVGAGI (reference sequence). DNA of the CDR3: TGTGCCAGCAGTTACCGGGACAGGGGGATCTACGAGCAGTACTTC. Translation: CASSYRDRGIYEQYF.

The CDR3 coding sequence is TGTGCCAGAAGCTCTACTAGCGGGAGGAACACCGGGGAGCTGTTTTTT. The encoded protein is CARSSTSGRNTGELFF. The J gene is TRBJ2-2, the V gene TRBV5-3; 11 bases align to TRBD2. TRBV5-3 is placed among ORFs of uncertain function. The CDR3 runs 16 residues. Unmatched junction bases numbered 2, after V lost 3 bases and J lost 1 base.

The chain joins TRBV2 to TRBJ1-3, with D possibly being TRBD1 (5 bases). The germline gives CDR1 SNHLY, CDR2 FYNNEI. The V gene lost 7 bases and the J gene lost 9 bases, with 16 bases spanning the gap. The CDR3 is 13 residues long. The CDR3 nucleotides are TGTGCCAGCATAATCGACAGAAAAAGCACCATATATTTT. This translates into CASIIDRKSTIYF. The full variable domain, in which reference TRBV2 and TRBJ1-3 provide the parts outside the CDR3, is EPEVTQTPSHQVTQMGQEVILRCVPISNHLYFYWYRQILGQKVEFLVSFYNNEISEKSEIFDDQFSVERPDGSNFTLKIRSTKLEDSAMYFCASIIDRKSTIYFGEGSWLTVV.

The chain recombines TRBV18 with TRBJ1-3; possible D gene TRBD1, 5 bases. The CDR3 covers 14 residues. Germline V gene data show CDR1 as KGHSH and CDR2 as LQKENI. V was shortened by 3 bases and J by 4 bases, with 10 bases between the two germline ends. For the CDR3, the DNA is TGTGCCAGCTCACCCCCAGGGATCGGAAACACCATATATTTT. Translating gives CASSPPGIGNTIYF.

The V gene is TRBV5-5, the J gene TRBJ2-3, with 10 nucleotides matching TRBD2. With 0 bases clipped from V and 0 bases from J, the junction kept 1 base outside the gene matches. The CDR3 consists of 16 residues. Germline V lookup: CDR1 SGHKS, CDR2 YYEKEE (reference sequence). CDR3: CASSLGTSGSTDTQYF. DNA of the CDR3: TGTGCCAGCAGCTTGGGGACTAGCGGTAGCACAGATACGCAGTATTTT. The full variable domain, with the rest looked up from reference TRBV5-5 and TRBJ2-3, is DAGVTQSPTHLIKTRGQQVTLRCSPISGHKSVSWYQQVLGQGPQFIFQYYEKEERGRGNFPDRFSARQFPNYSSELNVNALLLGDSALYLCASSLGTSGSTDTQYFGPGTRLTVL.

This clone was seen just once. The chain recombines TRBV5-1 with TRBJ2-7; 11 positions match TRBD2. Per the germline V gene, CDR1 is SGHRS and CDR2 is YFSETQ. CDR3 size: 14 residues. V trimming: 2 bases; J trimming: 6 bases; junction bases outside the gene matches: 4. CDR3 residues: CASSLTSGSREQYF. CDR3 nucleotide sequence: TGCGCCAGCAGCTTAACTAGCGGGAGTCGCGAGCAGTACTTC.

The rearrangement joins TRBV11-2 to TRBJ2-3; 8 bases map to TRBD2. Germline CDR1 and CDR2: SGHAT and FQNNGV. The CDR3 loop spans 14 amino acids. V dropped 3 bases and J dropped 4; count of bases not matched to a gene: 3. CDR3 sequence reads: CASSLGLEADTQYF. As DNA, the CDR3 is TGTGCCAGCAGCTTGGGACTAGAGGCAGATACGCAGTATTTT. The whole variable domain, remainder taken from reference TRBV11-2 and TRBJ2-3, is EAGVAQSPRYKIIEKRQSVAFWCNPISGHATLYWYQQILGQGPKLLIQFQNNGVVDDSQLPKDRFSAERLKGVDSTLKIQPAKLEDSAVYLCASSLGLEADTQYFGPGTRLTVL.

The chain joins TRBV28 to TRBJ2-7; no reliable D call. The CDR3 consists of 12 residues. Germline V lookup: CDR1 MDHEN, CDR2 SYDVKM. Trimming took 6 bases from V and 4 from J, leaving 10 bases between them. CDR3 protein: CASRTGWYEQYF. The CDR3 nucleotides are TGTGCCAGCAGAACCGGGTGGTACGAGCAGTACTTC.

The chain combines TRBV4-3 with TRBJ1-1; D remains unclear. The CDR3 spans 17 residues. Per the germline V gene, CDR1 is LGHNA and CDR2 is YSLEER. Trimming shortened V by 1 base and J by 1 base, and 16 bases separated the two germline ends. The CDR3 DNA reads TGCGCCAGCAGCCAAGGGTATTCTCCAGGCTGGAACACTGAAGCTTTCTTT. Residues: CASSQGYSPGWNTEAFF.

The J gene is TRBJ2-5, the V gene TRBV19; 14 bases align to TRBD2. Looked up from germline, CDR1 is LNHDA and CDR2 is SQIVND (reference sequence). CDR3 length: 15 residues. V was pared by 6 bases and J by 2 bases, with 2 bases of the junction left unmatched. The CDR3 sequence is CASRRTSGGQETQYF. For the CDR3, the DNA is TGTGCCAGTAGGAGGACTAGCGGGGGGCAAGAGACCCAGTACTTC.

This clone was seen only a few times. The chain has TRBV18 and TRBJ1-1; tentatively, D is TRBD1 (5 bases). Deletions cut 7 bases from V and 3 bases from J, with 12 bases between. From germline, CDR1 is KGHSH and CDR2 LQKENI. The CDR3 sequence is 13 residues long. The CDR3, as DNA: TGTGCCAGCTGCCCGACAGTTGACACTGAAGCTTTCTTT. Amino acids: CASCPTVDTEAFF.

The chain is built from TRBV7-9 and TRBJ2-1; D is unclear. The CDR3 is 12 residues long. The germline V gene has CDR1 SEHNR and CDR2 FQNEAQ (reference sequence). V lost 4 bases, J lost 4 bases, and 5 bases lay in between. DNA of the CDR3: TGTGCCAGCAGCTCCCCTTACAATGAGCAGTTCTTC. Its protein product is CASSSPYNEQFF.

This chain joins TRBV4-3 and TRBJ2-6, with 7 bases aligning to TRBD2. The CDR3 contains 17 residues. The germline CDR1 and CDR2 sequences are LGHNA and YSLEER. The junction had 5 bases not matched to a gene; V was cut back by 3 bases and J by 0 bases. The CDR3 region has the DNA TGCGCCAGCAGCCAGGAAGGCGGGGGCTCTGGGGCCAACGTCCTGACTTTC. Protein product: CASSQEGGGSGANVLTF.